These T cell receptor beta chains were read from a single sample in a study of T cells in Graves' hyperthyroidism and ophthalmopathy. TCRdb re-called the multiplex PCR reads through MiXCR, storing one row per CDR3 protein. The table lists around 300,000 distinct CDR3 sequences, 15% of them singletons, with around 30% in the top ten. The specimen sequenced was blood. The receptors originated from a woman aged 45 to 65 with Graves' hyperthyroidism that later progressed to Graves' ophthalmopathy. CDR3s include the opening cysteine and the closing phenylalanine or tryptophan. The D gene is left open where the match is weak. The size entry is marked missing in some rows and otherwise reads once, few, many or a size class.

CDR3aa: CAWSPTSYNEQFF; CDR3nt: TGTGCCTGGAGTCCTACTAGCTACAATGAGCAGTTCTTC; d_gene: .; v_gene: TRBV30; abundance: many; j_gene: TRBJ2-1
CDR3aa: CASSSPFGGYTF; CDR3nt: TGCGCCAGCAGCTCCCCTTTTGGAGGCTACACCTTC; d_gene: .; v_gene: TRBV5-1; abundance: .; j_gene: TRBJ1-2
CDR3aa: CASSPTSGWTEAFF; CDR3nt: TGTGCCAGCAGCCCCACCTCAGGGTGGACTGAAGCTTTCTTT; d_gene: .; v_gene: TRBV28; abundance: many; j_gene: TRBJ1-1
CDR3aa: CASPEDSGGNTEAFF; CDR3nt: TGTGCCAGCCCCGAGGACTCCGGCGGGAACACTGAAGCTTTCTTT; d_gene: .; v_gene: TRBV28; abundance: many; j_gene: TRBJ1-1
CDR3aa: CATSRGGAGEDNYGYTF; CDR3nt: TGTGCCACCAGCAGAGGGGGGGCAGGGGAAGATAACTATGGCTACACCTTC; d_gene: .; v_gene: TRBV15; abundance: many; j_gene: TRBJ1-2
CDR3aa: CASSLGGLAGGTDTQYF; CDR3nt: TGTGCCAGCAGTTTGGGGGGACTAGCGGGTGGCACAGATACGCAGTATTTT; d_gene: TRBD2; v_gene: TRBV5-8; abundance: few; j_gene: TRBJ2-3
CDR3aa: CSAERTGGDSPLHF; CDR3nt: TGCAGTGCCGAACGGACAGGAGGGGATTCACCCCTCCACTTT; d_gene: TRBD1; v_gene: TRBV20-1; abundance: .; j_gene: TRBJ1-6
CDR3aa: CASSFRKKGGTEAFF; CDR3nt: TGTGCCAGCAGCTTTCGAAAGAAGGGGGGCACTGAAGCTTTCTTT; d_gene: .; v_gene: TRBV7-9; abundance: .; j_gene: TRBJ1-1
CDR3aa: CAISRKGSGTSGTSGETQYF; CDR3nt: TGTGCCATCAGTCGTAAGGGTTCCGGGACTAGCGGGACATCTGGGGAGACCCAGTACTTC; d_gene: TRBD2; v_gene: TRBV10-3; abundance: many; j_gene: TRBJ2-5
CDR3aa: CASSYRGGRHYNEQFF; CDR3nt: TGTGCCAGCAGTTACCGGGGCGGGAGGCATTACAATGAGCAGTTCTTC; d_gene: TRBD2; v_gene: TRBV6-6; abundance: many; j_gene: TRBJ2-1
CDR3aa: CASSSPLSQGEQFF; CDR3nt: TGTGCCAGCAGTTCCCCGTTGAGTCAGGGGGAGCAGTTCTTC; d_gene: .; v_gene: TRBV12-3/TRBV12-4; abundance: many; j_gene: TRBJ2-1
CDR3aa: CASYRRQLAGGPYLGELFF; CDR3nt: TGCGCCTCCTATCGCCGGCAACTAGCGGGAGGGCCATATCTCGGGGAGCTGTTTTTT; d_gene: TRBD2; v_gene: TRBV10-2; abundance: many; j_gene: TRBJ2-2
CDR3aa: CASSPDWGRGFSNTGELFF; CDR3nt: TGTGCCAGCAGTCCCGACTGGGGCAGGGGTTTTAGCAACACCGGGGAGCTGTTTTTT; d_gene: .; v_gene: TRBV7-9; abundance: few; j_gene: TRBJ2-2
CDR3aa: CASSLPGNEQYF; CDR3nt: TGTGCCAGCAGTTTGCCGGGAAACGAGCAGTACTTC; d_gene: .; v_gene: TRBV6-1; abundance: many; j_gene: TRBJ2-7
CDR3aa: CASRLFLVETQYF; CDR3nt: TGTGCCAGCAGGCTGTTTTTAGTGGAGACCCAGTACTTC; d_gene: .; v_gene: TRBV6-1; abundance: many; j_gene: TRBJ2-5
CDR3aa: CASSLSLDAYEQYF; CDR3nt: TGCGCCAGCAGCTTGTCCCTAGATGCCTACGAGCAGTACTTC; d_gene: .; v_gene: TRBV5-1; abundance: many; j_gene: TRBJ2-7
CDR3aa: CAISVDRGLSYGYTF; CDR3nt: TGTGCCATCAGTGTCGACAGGGGGCTTAGCTATGGCTACACCTTC; d_gene: TRBD1; v_gene: TRBV10-3; abundance: .; j_gene: TRBJ1-2